The 17 T cell receptor beta chains reported below all come from one sample, sequenced in a study of regulatory T cells in long-lasting Graves disease. As for time point: persistent/refractory GD, antithyroid drugs over 5 years with positive TRAb. Extracted PBMC RNA gave rise to the TCR library. Construction of TCR beta libraries relied on iRepertoire HTBI primers and on Arm-PCR targeting CDR3 regions. Via MiXCR, TCRdb re-called the multiplex PCR reads, giving one row per CDR3 protein. The repertoire holds almost 350,000 distinct CDR3 sequences, roughly a fifth seen once, with just under 30% in the top ten. Sample: peripheral blood mononuclear cells (PBMCs), taken when the disease was refractory, from a patient treated with antithyroid drugs. These receptors originate from a female donor with Graves disease.

Of note for this clonotype: Mismatch with germline at one junction end may stem from a read error. The chain recombines TRBV5-1 with TRBJ2-7; 10 nucleotides agree with TRBD2. CDR1 and CDR2 from the germline V gene are SGHRS and YFSETQ. This CDR3 spans 15 amino acids. Here the CDR3 reads CASSLGLAGVGEQYF. The CDR3 DNA reads TGTGCCAGCAGCTTGGGGCTAGCGGGAGTCGGCGAGCAGTACTTC.

With respect to this clonotype: This may be a read error, as it is one base from a much larger clone. J is TRBJ1-5 and V is TRBV6-1; perhaps TRBD1 as D (5 bases). Germline V CDR1 and CDR2: MNHNS, SASEGT. This CDR3 comprises 14 residues. The CDR3 coding sequence is TGTGCCAGCAGCGTAGGGGACGGCAATCAGTCCCAGCATTTT. Its translation is CASSVGDGNQSQHF.

This clonotype has a count of ten or more. This chain links TRBV11-2 with TRBJ2-5, with D uncertain. The CDR3 runs to 14 residues. Germline CDR1 is SGHAT and CDR2 is FQNNGV. The V and J ends lost 1 base and 7 bases respectively, with 13 bases between them. CDR3 region: CASSLGIGPGTQYF. In DNA, the CDR3 is TGTGCCAGCAGCTTAGGAATAGGCCCAGGGACCCAGTACTTC. The variable domain in full, with the rest retrieved from reference TRBV11-2 and TRBJ2-5, is EAGVAQSPRYKIIEKRQSVAFWCNPISGHATLYWYQQILGQGPKLLIQFQNNGVVDDSQLPKDRFSAERLKGVDSTLKIQPAKLEDSAVYLCASSLGIGPGTQYFGPGTRLLVL.

This clonotype occurred many times. This chain connects TRBV28 to TRBJ1-1, with TRBD1 as a possible D gene (5 bases). CDR3 length: 11 amino acids. The V and J ends lost 5 bases and 8 bases respectively, with 9 bases between them. CDR1 is MDHEN and CDR2 is SYDVKM in the germline V gene. The CDR3 protein is CASSPGNEAFF. CDR3 nucleotides: TGTGCCAGCAGTCCAGGGAACGAAGCTTTCTTT.

This clonotype was counted between two and nine times. V and J are TRBV28 and TRBJ1-5, with a tentative D call TRBD1 (5 bases). The CDR3 runs to 17 residues. Germline V gene lookup returns CDR1 MDHEN and CDR2 SYDVKM. Trimming left V 5 bases short and J 3 bases short, with 20 bases between. In nucleotides, the CDR3 is TGTGCCAGCAGTACCCTTTCTTTCCGGGACCCCAATCAGCCCCAGCATTTT. Translated: CASSTLSFRDPNQPQHF.

This clonotype has a handful of counts. Relative to the germline gene, one junction end is altered; a read error may explain this. The genes are TRBV12-5 and TRBJ2-3, with 7 positions matching TRBD1. This CDR3 contains 15 residues. Germline lookup yields CDR1 LGHNT and CDR2 FRNRAP. The CDR3 here is CASGLGQTSTDTQYF. In DNA, the CDR3 is TGTGCTAGTGGCTTGGGACAGACGAGCACAGATACGCAGTATTTT.

In this sample, this clonotype turned up many times. The chain combines TRBV12-3 or TRBV12-4 with TRBJ1-2; 7 bases agree with TRBD1. V lost 5 bases to trimming and J lost 4 bases; unmatched junction nucleotides: 13. This CDR3 has 16 residues. CDR3 nucleotides: TGTGCCAGCAGTGTGGGACAGAAAGTCCCCTCCTATGGCTACACCTTC. This gives the protein CASSVGQKVPSYGYTF.

The chain recombines TRBV28 with TRBJ2-7; the D call may be TRBD1 or TRBD2 (5 bases each). The CDR3 runs to 20 residues. The germline CDR1 and CDR2 sequences are MDHEN and SYDVKM. V was shortened by 4 bases and J by 3 bases, with 31 bases between the two germline ends. CDR3 nucleotides: TGTGCCAGCAGTTATCGTATAATCTCCGGGAACAGGAATATTTACTACGAGCAGTACTTC. It specifies CASSYRIISGNRNIYYEQYF.

The chain has TRBV28 and TRBJ1-2; 7 bases match TRBD1. Germline V lookup: CDR1 MDHEN, CDR2 SYDVKM. CDR3 length: 16 residues. Trimming at V came to 5 bases and at J to 1 base, leaving 10 bases not matched to a gene. CDR3 sequence (DNA): TGTGCCAGCAGTGACAGGGTCGGCACTATTAACTATGGCTACACCTTC. Amino acids: CASSDRVGTINYGYTF.

Ten or more counts support this clonotype. Here the CDR3 DNA reads TGTGCCAGCAGGGGCGGACTCTCCTCCTACGAGCAGTACTTC. This gives the protein CASRGGLSSYEQYF. This chain joins TRBV7-2 and TRBJ2-7; tentatively, D is TRBD2 (5 bases). V gave up 6 bases and J gave up 0 bases, with 12 bases separating them. The CDR3 loop spans 14 amino acids. Germline assignment: CDR1 SGHTA and CDR2 FQGNSA. Combining the CDR3 with reference TRBV7-2 and TRBJ2-7 gives the whole variable domain GAGVSQSPSNKVTEKGKDVELRCDPISGHTALYWYRQSLGQGLEFLIYFQGNSAPDKSGLPSDRFSAERTGGSVSTLTIQRTQQEDSAVYLCASRGGLSSYEQYFGPGTRLTVT.

In its sample, this clonotype was seen many times. V gene TRBV7-2 combines with J gene TRBJ1-1; no clear D gene. V was pared by 8 bases and J by 0 bases, with 10 bases between. CDR3 length: 13 amino acids. CDR1 is SGHTA, CDR2 FQGNSA, per germline. The CDR3 nucleotides are TGTGCCAGCGTACGGGGTTTGAACACTGAAGCTTTCTTT. Protein sequence: CASVRGLNTEAFF.

This clonotype was observed a few times. The rearrangement uses TRBV5-1 and TRBJ2-1, with D unclear. CDR1 is SGHRS and CDR2 is YFSETQ in the germline V gene. The CDR3 extends over 15 amino acids. Deletions cut 0 bases from V and 7 bases from J, with 14 bases between. CDR3 loop: CASSLAGTSLNEQFF. The CDR3 DNA is TGCGCCAGCAGCTTGGCCGGAACGTCCCTTAATGAGCAGTTCTTC. The full variable domain, with the rest looked up from reference TRBV5-1 and TRBJ2-1, is KAGVTQTPRYLIKTRGQQVTLSCSPISGHRSVSWYQQTPGQGLQFLFEYFSETQRNKGNFPGRFSGRQFSNSRSEMNVSTLELGDSALYLCASSLAGTSLNEQFFGPGTRLTVL.

This clonotype was recorded many times. This sequence joins TRBV2 and TRBJ1-2; D is unclear. The CDR3 sequence is 15 residues long. The germline V gene has CDR1 SNHLY and CDR2 FYNNEI. Trimming took off 8 bases at V and 8 bases at J, with 24 bases between the two ends. CDR3 sequence (DNA): TGTGCCAGCTTCCTTGCCTCTAGGGAGGGTCGAGGCTACACCTTC. Translation gives CASFLASREGRGYTF.

Comment on this clonotype: A far larger clone is only one base removed, so a read error is likely. This chain connects TRBV2 to TRBJ2-1, with D perhaps TRBD1 (6 bases). The CDR3 spans 15 residues. CDR1 is SNHLY, CDR2 FYNNEI, per germline. V was trimmed by 5 bases and J by 10 bases, leaving 21 bases between them. The CDR3 DNA is TGTGCCAGCAGTTGGGGGACACCAGGACCCTACGAGCAGTTCTTC. It is translated as CASSWGTPGPYEQFF.

This clonotype occurred many times. The V and J genes are TRBV2 and TRBJ1-2, with no clear D. This CDR3 is 13 amino acids long. Germline V gene data show CDR1 as SNHLY and CDR2 as FYNNEI. V shed 1 base and J shed 4 bases, with 7 bases lying between them. The CDR3 DNA follows: TGTGCCAGCAGTGAAGAGGAAACCTATGGCTACACCTTC. Translation: CASSEEETYGYTF.

The rearrangement joins TRBV5-1 to TRBJ1-1, with no clear D. The CDR3 loop spans 14 amino acids. Trimming stripped 1 base from V and 5 bases from J, with 12 bases between. From germline, CDR1 is SGHRS and CDR2 YFSETQ. The CDR3 is CASSLQEGTTEAFF. Written as DNA, the CDR3 is TGCGCCAGCAGCTTGCAGGAGGGTACGACTGAAGCTTTCTTT.

The sample holds many counts of this clonotype. The chain couples TRBV10-3 to TRBJ1-2; D is perhaps TRBD1 (5 bases). CDR1 and CDR2 from the germline V gene are ENHRY and SYGVKD. The CDR3 runs to 13 residues. V was cut by 4 bases and J by 8 bases, with 14 bases left in between. This CDR3 is CAISAATVEGYTF. The DNA of the CDR3 is TGTGCCATCAGTGCGGCGACAGTTGAGGGCTACACCTTC.